The present T cell receptor beta chain was sequenced within a study of graft-versus-host responses after intestinal transplantation. Germline CDR1 is SQVTM and CDR2 is ANQGSEA. The CDR3 consists of 13 residues. V was cut by 6 bases and J by 6 bases, with 15 bases left in between. Profiled with immunoSEQ multiplex PCR; TCRdb holds only in-frame clones, not every one. The sample includes more than 95,000 clones, roughly 93% seen only once; the top ten take around 1.2%. As to this clone: Its target is unknown.

This sequence was found in a human donor who received an intestinal transplant. This sample comprised unstimulated CD8+ T cells sorted from spleen or lymph node cells, obtained before intestinal transplant. This chain links TRBV29-1 with TRBJ2-1; a weak D match, TRBD2 (6 bases). CDR3: CSVRKAGRNEQFF. In nucleotides, the CDR3 is TGCAGCGTCCGGAAAGCGGGTCGCAATGAGCAGTTCTTC.